This passage covers 31 T cell receptor beta chains from one sample sequenced in a study of blood T cell repertoires in COVID-19. Clones were read by immunoSEQ multiplex PCR, and TCRdb kept only the in-frame ones, dropping some. The top ten clones hold 2.5% to 3.5% of a sample with about 140,000 clones, about 82% of them seen once. The material sequenced was peripheral blood. The receptors here all came from a man in his fifties or sixties with acute or convalescent COVID-19.

The chain combines TRBV7-9 with TRBJ1-2; D call uncertain. V dropped 1 base and J dropped 6 bases, with 12 bases sitting between them. CDR3 length: 14 residues. Germline V gene lookup returns CDR1 SEHNR and CDR2 FQNEAQ (reference sequence). The CDR3 spells CASSLVGWEDGYTF. CDR3 bases: TGTGCCAGCAGCTTAGTTGGCTGGGAGGATGGCTACACCTTC.

The chain couples TRBV6-4 to TRBJ2-6, with a tentative D call TRBD1 (6 bases). Germline V gene sequence: CDR1 MRHNA, CDR2 SNTAGT. This CDR3 is 16 amino acids long. Trimming left V 9 bases short and J 0 bases short, with 15 bases between. The CDR3: CARGLQGPSGANVLTF. The CDR3 nucleotides read TGTGCCAGAGGGTTACAGGGTCCCTCTGGGGCCAACGTCCTGACTTTC.

The rearrangement links TRBV10-2 to TRBJ1-3; possible D gene TRBD1, 5 bases. Trimming shortened V by 2 bases and J by 4 bases, and 6 bases separated the two germline ends. This CDR3 has 13 amino acids. Germline V lookup: CDR1 WSHSY, CDR2 SAAADI. CDR3 DNA: TGCGCCAGCAGTGAGGGACACGGAAACACCATATATTTT. It translates to CASSEGHGNTIYF.

The rearrangement joins TRBV2 to TRBJ2-1, with TRBD2 matching over 10 bases. The CDR3 sequence is 19 residues long. Germline V CDR1 and CDR2: SNHLY, FYNNEI. Losses at the gene ends were 7 bases for V and 0 bases for J; bases not matched to a gene: 15. The CDR3 DNA is TGTGCCAGCATCCCAAGAGAGTGGCTAGCGGGAGTCTCCTACAATGAGCAGTTCTTC. Its protein product is CASIPREWLAGVSYNEQFF.

The chain combines TRBV5-8 with TRBJ2-7, with D maybe TRBD1 (5 bases). This CDR3 contains 12 residues. Germline lookup yields CDR1 SGHTS and CDR2 YDEGEE. With 7 bases removed from V and 3 bases from J, the gap between germline ends came to 11 bases. The CDR3 protein is CASETGFYEQYF. In DNA, the CDR3 is TGTGCCAGCGAAACAGGATTCTACGAGCAGTACTTC.

The chain employs TRBV19 and TRBJ2-7; D remains ambiguous. The CDR3 covers 13 residues. Per the germline V gene, CDR1 is LNHDA and CDR2 is SQIVND (reference sequence). Trimming pared 4 bases from V and 0 bases from J, leaving 7 bases between. Written as DNA, the CDR3 is TGTGCCAGTAGTAGGGCAGGCTCCTACGAGCAGTACTTC. Translation gives CASSRAGSYEQYF. The whole variable domain, filled in from reference TRBV19 and TRBJ2-7, reads DGGITQSPKYLFRKEGQNVTLSCEQNLNHDAMYWYRQDPGQGLRLIYYSQIVNDFQKGDIAEGYSVSREKKESFPLTVTSAQKNPTAFYLCASSRAGSYEQYFGPGTRLTVT.

This rearrangement joins TRBV19 to TRBJ1-2, with D maybe TRBD1 (5 bases). Germline lookup yields CDR1 LNHDA and CDR2 SQIVND (reference sequence). V lost 5 bases, J lost 3 bases, and 19 bases lay in between. This CDR3 is 16 amino acids long. CDR3 in DNA: TGTGCCAGTAGTGCGCTCCCTGGCAGGGATGACTATGGCTACACCTTC. It is translated as CASSALPGRDDYGYTF.

The rearrangement uses TRBV10-3 and TRBJ2-1; TRBD1 matches at 10 bases. Trimming removed 6 bases from V and 6 bases from J; junction bases left unmatched: 14. Germline CDR1 ENHRY, CDR2 SYGVKD. CDR3 length equals 17 residues. The CDR3 DNA reads as TGTGCCATCAGAGACGGGACAGGGGCCGTCCTTATCAATGAGCAGTTCTTC. It specifies CAIRDGTGAVLINEQFF.

V usage is TRBV4-1 and J usage is TRBJ1-2; maybe TRBD1 (5 bases). V lost 0 bases and J lost 7, with 15 bases in between. The CDR3 has 15 residues. CDR1 is MGHRA and CDR2 is YSYEKL in the germline V gene. The CDR3 here is CASSQDLSGGSGYTF. The CDR3, as DNA: TGCGCCAGCAGCCAAGATCTTTCGGGGGGATCTGGCTACACCTTC.

The V gene is TRBV12-3 or TRBV12-4, the J gene TRBJ1-2; D is unresolved. This CDR3 region has 13 residues. V was clipped by 0 bases and J by 3 bases, with 5 bases between them. The CDR3 bases are TGTGCCAGCAGTTTAGCCCCGGACTATGGCTACACCTTC. Protein: CASSLAPDYGYTF.

The chain is built from TRBV14 and TRBJ2-3; the match to TRBD1 covers 12 bases. The CDR3 has 15 amino acids. After removal of 4 bases from V and 5 bases from J, the junction contained 4 bases not matched to a gene. Germline values: CDR1 SGHDN, CDR2 FVKESK. CDR3 sequence (DNA): TGTGCCAGCAGCCCAGGGACAGGGGGCGTAGATACGCAGTATTTT. Amino acid sequence: CASSPGTGGVDTQYF.

The chain carries TRBV30 and TRBJ2-2, with a weak D call TRBD2 (7 bases). V was trimmed by 1 base and J by 5 bases, leaving 17 bases between them. Germline lookup yields CDR1 GTSNPN and CDR2 SVGIG (reference sequence). CDR3 size: 16 residues. In DNA form, the CDR3 reads TGTGCCTGGAGTGCCCACCCGGGGGGCGGTACCGGGGAGCTGTTTTTT. The encoded protein is CAWSAHPGGGTGELFF.

This clone was seen just once. This rearrangement joins TRBV18 to TRBJ1-6; 9 bases map to TRBD1. Losses at the gene ends were 8 bases for V and 6 bases for J; bases not matched to a gene: 11. CDR3 length equals 16 residues. The germline V gene encodes CDR1 KGHSH and CDR2 LQKENI. The CDR3 DNA reads as TGTGCCAGCCAGAGAACCGGGACAGGGTCTAATTCACCCCTCCACTTT. This codes for CASQRTGTGSNSPLHF.

This chain connects TRBV5-1 to TRBJ2-1, with D maybe TRBD2 (6 bases). Looked up from germline, CDR1 is SGHRS and CDR2 is YFSETQ. The CDR3 is 14 amino acids. The V gene lost 4 bases and the J gene lost 3 bases, with 11 bases spanning the gap. CDR3 loop: CASSHGTLYNEQFF. DNA of the CDR3: TGCGCCAGCAGCCACGGGACTCTCTACAATGAGCAGTTCTTC.

The genes are TRBV30 and TRBJ2-1, with TRBD2 identical over 15 bases. CDR3 size: 17 residues. The J segment lost 8 bases and the V segment lost 3 bases, leaving 11 bases of the junction unmatched. From germline, CDR1 is GTSNPN and CDR2 SVGIG (reference sequence). CDR3 sequence: CAWSFPPGLAGGDEQFF. CDR3 in DNA: TGTGCCTGGAGCTTCCCACCGGGACTAGCGGGGGGTGATGAGCAGTTCTTC.

The genes are TRBV11-3 and TRBJ1-6; TRBD1 matches at 7 bases. The germline gives CDR1 SGHNT, CDR2 YENEEA. CDR3 length: 14 residues. With V trimmed by 3 bases and J by 9 bases, 5 bases remained unmatched. The CDR3 DNA follows: TGTGCCAGCAGCTTTAAAGGGGGCGTTTCACCCCTCCACTTT. Translated, it gives CASSFKGGVSPLHF.

V usage is TRBV27 and J usage is TRBJ2-1, with 7 bases aligning to TRBD1. The CDR3 covers 18 residues. CDR1 and CDR2 from the germline V gene are MNHEY and SMNVEV (reference sequence). Trimming at V came to 2 bases and at J to 1 base, leaving 11 bases not matched to a gene. This CDR3 is CASSLRRQGHPSYNEQFF. Here the CDR3 DNA reads TGTGCCAGCAGTTTAAGGCGACAGGGTCATCCTTCCTACAATGAGCAGTTCTTC.

The rearrangement links TRBV7-3 to TRBJ2-3; TRBD2 agrees at 7 bases. The germline CDR1 and CDR2 sequences are SGHTA and FQGTGA. The length of the CDR3 is 15 residues. The trim removed 4 bases at V and 3 bases at J, leaving 7 bases unmatched. The DNA for the CDR3 is TGTGCCAGCAGCTCCCGGTCGGGAGGTACAGATACGCAGTATTTT. This encodes CASSSRSGGTDTQYF.

V is TRBV5-8 and J is TRBJ1-1; D uncertain. This CDR3 is 12 amino acids long. Germline CDR1 reads SGHTS; CDR2 reads YDEGEE. V lost 4 bases to trimming and J lost 5 bases, with 9 bases between them. The CDR3 DNA follows: TGTGCCAGCAGCCTCGGTGCTACTGAAGCTTTCTTT. It encodes CASSLGATEAFF.

The V and J genes are TRBV15 and TRBJ2-1, with 11 bases matching TRBD2. The CDR3 has 14 amino acids. The germline V gene encodes CDR1 LNHNV and CDR2 YYDKDF (reference sequence). With 2 bases clipped from V and 9 bases from J, the junction kept 3 bases outside the gene matches. The CDR3 region is CATSRTSGRVEQFF. The CDR3 DNA follows: TGTGCCACCAGCAGAACTAGCGGGAGAGTTGAGCAGTTCTTC.

The chain has TRBV6-1 and TRBJ2-4, with 7 positions matching TRBD1. Germline lookup yields CDR1 MNHNS and CDR2 SASEGT. J gave up 0 bases and V 2 bases, and 13 bases lay outside the gene matches. This CDR3 region has 19 residues. The CDR3 nucleotides read TGTGCCAGCAGTGAACACGGGACAGATATCTATCTAGCCAAAAACATTCAGTACTTC. This gives the protein CASSEHGTDIYLAKNIQYF.

V usage is TRBV28 and J usage is TRBJ1-3, with D unclear. The CDR3 has 15 residues. V was trimmed by 8 bases and J by 0 bases, leaving 14 bases between them. Per the germline V gene, CDR1 is MDHEN and CDR2 is SYDVKM. Here the CDR3 DNA reads TGTGCCAGCGGACTATTTACGGGCTCTGGAAACACCATATATTTT. This gives the protein CASGLFTGSGNTIYF.

The V gene is TRBV5-1, the J gene TRBJ2-3, with a possible D match to TRBD1 (6 bases). The CDR3 spans 13 residues. V shed 4 bases and J shed 3 bases, with 9 bases lying between them. CDR1 is SGHRS, CDR2 YFSETQ, per germline. CDR3 coding DNA: TGCGCCAGCAGCGATCAGGGGACAGATACGCAGTATTTT. This encodes CASSDQGTDTQYF.

V usage is TRBV7-2 and J usage is TRBJ2-2, with D tentatively TRBD1 (6 bases). Germline values: CDR1 SGHTA, CDR2 FQGNSA. V lost 5 bases to trimming and J lost 2 bases, with 18 bases between them. The CDR3 spans 17 residues. For the CDR3, the DNA is TGTGCCAGCAGCATCCGCCGCGGACAGATAAACACCGGGGAGCTGTTTTTT. Residues: CASSIRRGQINTGELFF.

A few counts support this clone. The DNA of the CDR3 is TGTGCCAGCAGTCCCGAGGGGGCGCTTTATGGCTACACCTTC. Translating gives CASSPEGALYGYTF. This rearrangement joins TRBV28 to TRBJ1-2, with 7 bases identical to TRBD1. CDR3 size: 14 residues. The trim removed 5 bases at V and 5 bases at J, leaving 8 bases unmatched. The V gene's germline CDR1 is MDHEN and CDR2 SYDVKM.

This chain connects TRBV10-3 to TRBJ1-2; TRBD1 agrees at 10 bases. The CDR3 loop spans 16 amino acids. V lost 3 bases, J lost 6 bases, and 10 bases stayed unmatched. CDR1 ENHRY and CDR2 SYGVKD come from the germline V gene. The DNA for the CDR3 is TGTGCCATCAGTGACCCGGACAGGGGGGACTCGAATGGCTACACCTTC. Translated, it gives CAISDPDRGDSNGYTF.

V is TRBV6-5 and J is TRBJ1-4; the D is unclear. V lost 2 bases and J 7 bases, leaving 11 bases between the germline ends. Germline CDR1 MNHEY, CDR2 SVGAGI. The CDR3 spans 14 residues. The CDR3 sequence is CASSYRGLGEKLFF. The CDR3 bases are TGTGCCAGCAGTTACCGCGGGCTGGGTGAAAAACTGTTTTTT.

The CDR3 sequence: CASRPNRDTEAFF. The CDR3 DNA is TGTGCCAGCAGGCCCAACAGGGACACTGAAGCTTTCTTT. The V and J genes are TRBV12-3 or TRBV12-4 and TRBJ1-1, with D possibly being TRBD1 (6 bases). This CDR3 spans 13 amino acids. Trimming shortened V by 6 bases and J by 3 bases, and 11 bases separated the two germline ends.

The chain is built from TRBV10-2 and TRBJ2-1; 7 bases fit TRBD1. Losses at the gene ends were 6 bases for V and 0 bases for J; bases not matched to a gene: 5. The germline CDR1 and CDR2 sequences are WSHSY and SAAADI. CDR3 length: 15 residues. The CDR3 is CASRSWDSSYNEQFF. As DNA, the CDR3 is TGCGCCAGCAGGAGTTGGGACAGCTCCTACAATGAGCAGTTCTTC.

The rearrangement joins TRBV24-1 to TRBJ2-1; D ambiguous. CDR3 length: 13 residues. Germline values: CDR1 KGHDR, CDR2 SFDVKD. V lost 2 bases, J lost 7 bases, and 8 bases lay in between. CDR3 nucleotide sequence: TGTGCCACCAGTGATTCCCGTCGTAATGAGCAGTTCTTC. As protein: CATSDSRRNEQFF.

The V and J genes are TRBV11-3 and TRBJ2-7; the match to TRBD2 covers 10 bases. Trimming at V came to 3 bases and at J to 3 bases, leaving 8 bases not matched to a gene. Germline CDR1 reads SGHNT; CDR2 reads YENEEA. The CDR3 contains 16 residues. Here the CDR3 reads CASSLYVAGGGYEQYF. CDR3 sequence (DNA): TGTGCCAGCAGCTTGTACGTAGCGGGAGGAGGCTACGAGCAGTACTTC.